This TCR beta chain was documented in a study of T cell responses to AZD1222 COVID-19 vaccine. Assay: immunoSEQ multiplex PCR; the TCRdb copy retains only in-frame clones and omits some. The profile covers over 75,000 clones, with roughly nine tenths appearing a single time and around 2.2% taken by the ten largest. The CDR3 spans 14 residues. Trimming stripped 4 bases from V and 1 base from J, with 10 bases between. The V gene's germline CDR1 is LGHDT and CDR2 YNNKEL (reference sequence). V gene TRBV3-1 (or the pseudogene TRBV3-2) combines with J gene TRBJ1-1; D ambiguous. This receptor was obtained from an adult in good health. Sequences were derived from peripheral blood, sampled on day 0 of AZD1222 vaccination. CDR3 sequence (DNA): TGTGCCAGCAGCCGGGAAGAAGGGAACACTGAAGCTTTCTTT. Protein: CASSREEGNTEAFF.